This is a list of T cell receptor beta chains from one sample in a study of response to subunit inactivated influenza vaccine. Via MiXCR, TCRdb re-called the RT-PCR reads, giving one row per CDR3 protein. The data show roughly 570,000 distinct CDR3 sequences, roughly 13% seen once. Sample: PBMCs from blood, taken roughly 6 weeks after vaccination. The receptor source for this set is a man aged 50 to 59 who received an inactivated influenza vaccine. The CDR3 runs from the conserved cysteine through the conserved F or W. Fields, in order: J gene, D gene, V gene, clone size, CDR3 DNA, CDR3 protein. A D gene is named only where the DNA matches it firmly. A row's size may be missing; if present it is once, few, many or a size class.

TRBJ1-6 NA TRBV5-5 many TGTGCCAGCAGCTTGGATATCCCTGAGAATTCACCCCTCCACTTT CASSLDIPENSPLHF
TRBJ2-3 TRBD2 TRBV6-5 few TGTGCCAGCAGTCGCTCGGGACTAGCGGGAGGGGATACGCAGTATTTT CASSRSGLAGGDTQYF
TRBJ2-7 TRBD1 TRBV5-1 once TGCGCCAGCAGCATATGGACAGGTGCCTCCTACGAGCAGTACTTC CASSIWTGASYEQYF
TRBJ1-5 NA TRBV4-1 few TGCGCCAGCAGCCAACCCTCGCGGGGGTTTCAGCCCCAGCATTTT CASSQPSRGFQPQHF
TRBJ2-6 NA TRBV20-1 NA TGCAGTGCGAGCCCCTCCGGGACTGGGGCCAACGTCCTGACTTTC CSASPSGTGANVLTF
TRBJ2-1 TRBD2 TRBV20-1 few TGCAGTGCTAGTGGGACTACCTTAGTGGATGAGCAGTTCTTC CSASGTTLVDEQFF
TRBJ2-7 NA TRBV28 few TGTGCCAGCAGTCCATCACAGTTCCCCTACGAGCAGTACTTC CASSPSQFPYEQYF
TRBJ2-1 TRBD2 TRBV20-1 few TGCAGTGCTAGCTCGGAGCGGGAGGGCCCCTACAATGAGCAGTTCTTC CSASSEREGPYNEQFF
TRBJ2-2 NA TRBV5-6 NA TGTGCCAGCAGCTTGGGCGGGACCATGTCCGGGGAGCTGTTTTTT CASSLGGTMSGELFF
TRBJ2-5 NA TRBV7-6 NA TGTGCCAGCAGGGCGACTTTCCTTGGGGAGACCCAGTACTTC CASRATFLGETQYF
TRBJ2-7 TRBD2 TRBV10-2 NA TGCGCCAGCAGTGAGCTAGCGGGGGGCCACTACGAGCAGTACTTC CASSELAGGHYEQYF
TRBJ2-1 TRBD2 TRBV11-2 NA TGTGCCAGCAGCCTCCCGGGACTAGCGGGGGTGGGCGAGCAGTTCTTC CASSLPGLAGVGEQFF
TRBJ2-2 NA TRBV3-1 NA TGTGCCAGCAGCCAAATACGGAACACCGGGGAGCTGTTTTTT CASSQIRNTGELFF
TRBJ2-3 NA TRBV20-1 few TGCAGTGCTAGAGACAGGGGGGGGACATATACGCAGTATTTT CSARDRGGTYTQYF
TRBJ2-3 NA TRBV20-1 NA TGCAGTGCACCTCGACAGGTTTCTTCCCCAGATACGCAGTATTTT CSAPRQVSSPDTQYF
TRBJ2-7 NA TRBV6-2/TRBV6-3 few TGTGCCAGCAGGGACGTTTACGAGCAGTACTTC CASRDVYEQYF
TRBJ2-3 TRBD2 TRBV18 few TGTGCCAGCTCGCGGGAACTAGCGGCTAGCACAGATACGCAGTATTTT CASSRELAASTDTQYF
TRBJ2-7 NA TRBV20-1 few TGCAGTGCTAGAGCCAGTTTCGGGACAAATTTTTACGAGCAGTACTTC CSARASFGTNFYEQYF
TRBJ2-1 NA TRBV24-1 many TGTGCCACCAGTGATACGTGGGGCGGAAGAAGCTCCTACAATGAGCAGTTCTTC CATSDTWGGRSSYNEQFF
TRBJ2-1 NA TRBV19 once TGTGCCAGTAGTATCACGGCGAAGGGCGCCTACAATGAGCAGTTCTTC CASSITAKGAYNEQFF
TRBJ2-5 TRBD1 TRBV5-8 many TGTGCCAGCAGCCCTGGACAGGGGAAGACCCAGTACTTC CASSPGQGKTQYF
TRBJ2-5 TRBD1 TRBV27 few TGTGCCAGCAGTTTCGACAGGGGGGGTTCGGAGACCCAGTACTTC CASSFDRGGSETQYF
TRBJ1-6 NA TRBV6-1 NA TGTGCCAGCAGGGACATCTACTATAATTCACCCCTCCACTTT CASRDIYYNSPLHF
TRBJ1-1 NA TRBV12-3/TRBV12-4 many TGTGCCAGCAGCAGGACCTACAACACTGAAGCTTTCTTT CASSRTYNTEAFF
TRBJ1-2 NA TRBV12-3/TRBV12-4 many TGTGCCAGCAGTGTCCAGGACAGTTATGGCTACACCTTC CASSVQDSYGYTF
TRBJ2-7 NA TRBV6-2/TRBV6-3 NA TGTGCCAGCGGAAACCCGACAAACTCCTACGAGCAGTACTTC CASGNPTNSYEQYF
TRBJ2-7 TRBD1 TRBV29-1 NA TGCAGCGTTACAGGGGGCCATACCTACGAGCAGTACTTC CSVTGGHTYEQYF
TRBJ2-7 TRBD1 TRBV19 many TGTGCCAGTAGTTTGGGACAGAACTACGAGCAGTACTTC CASSLGQNYEQYF
TRBJ2-5 NA TRBV4-3 many TGCGCCAGCAGCCAAGATGGAGGGCGAGAGACCCAGTACTTC CASSQDGGRETQYF
TRBJ2-1 NA TRBV24-1 many TGTGCCACCAGCGCTAGCTACAATGAGCAGTTCTTC CATSASYNEQFF
TRBJ1-2 TRBD1 TRBV5-1 NA TGCGCCAGCACCCAGACAGGGGATGGCTACACCTTC CASTQTGDGYTF
TRBJ1-6 NA TRBV9 NA TGTGCCAGCAGCTCCGGACCGGATTCACCCCTCCACTTT CASSSGPDSPLHF
TRBJ2-7 NA TRBV10-2 NA TGCGCCAGCAGTGGATGGCCCTACGAGCAGTACTTC CASSGWPYEQYF
TRBJ2-7 TRBD2 TRBV20-1 many TGCAGTGCTGGGGCCCAGCGGGAGGTGCCCTACGAGCAGTACTTC CSAGAQREVPYEQYF
TRBJ2-2 NA TRBV15 few TGTGCCACCAGCATTGGTGGGGAGCTGTTTTTT CATSIGGELFF
TRBJ2-6 NA TRBV9 NA TGTGCCAGCAGCGTAGTAGCTTCAGGGGCCAACGTCCTGACTTTC CASSVVASGANVLTF
TRBJ2-7 TRBD1 TRBV12-3/TRBV12-4 NA TGTGCCAGCAGTAACGCTCCGGGACAGGGGGATTACGAGCAGTACTTC CASSNAPGQGDYEQYF
TRBJ2-1 TRBD2 TRBV7-2 NA TGTGCCAGCAGCCTACTAGCGGGGAACTCCTACAATGAGCAGTTCTTC CASSLLAGNSYNEQFF
TRBJ2-1 NA TRBV5-6 NA TGTGCCAGCAGCTTGGGAGGTGAACCCTACAATGAGCAGTTCTTC CASSLGGEPYNEQFF
TRBJ1-2 NA TRBV20-1 NA TGCAGTGCTAGTTACAGGACTAACTATGGCTACACCTTC CSASYRTNYGYTF
TRBJ2-7 NA TRBV5-1 few TGCGCCAGCAGCGGCGAGACTAGTTACAACGAGCAGTACTTC CASSGETSYNEQYF
TRBJ2-7 TRBD1 TRBV28 few TGTGCCAGCAGTCTAGGGGGCGCAGGCTCCTACGAGCAGTACTTC CASSLGGAGSYEQYF
TRBJ1-1 NA TRBV24-1 few TGTGCCACCAGTCGGGGTAACACTGAAGCTTTCTTT CATSRGNTEAFF
TRBJ2-3 NA TRBV5-5 NA TGTGCCAGCACCCTAGACTCCTATCCAGATACGCAGTATTTT CASTLDSYPDTQYF
TRBJ2-1 NA TRBV9 many TGTGCCAGCAGCGTAGCGATAGGGAGTAATGAGCAGTTCTTC CASSVAIGSNEQFF
TRBJ1-1 NA TRBV6-2/TRBV6-3 few TGTGCCAGCAGTTACGCCTCAGCCTGGGCTTTCTTT CASSYASAWAFF
TRBJ1-2 NA TRBV28 many TGTGCCAGCAGTTCCCTCACAGGGAACTATGGCTACACCTTC CASSSLTGNYGYTF
TRBJ2-3 TRBD2 TRBV29-1 few TGCAGCGCCGGGACTAGCGCTGGAGATACGCAGTATTTT CSAGTSAGDTQYF
TRBJ2-4 NA TRBV15 many TGTGCCACCAGCAGAGATACAGAAGTCAAAAACATTCAGTACTTC CATSRDTEVKNIQYF
TRBJ1-2 TRBD1 TRBV20-1 few TGCAGTGCCGTGGCGGGACAGGGGTTTTATGGCTACACCTTC CSAVAGQGFYGYTF
TRBJ1-2 NA TRBV27 few TGTGCCAGCAGTTTATCACAGGTGGACTATGGCTACACCTTC CASSLSQVDYGYTF
TRBJ2-7 NA TRBV5-4 NA TGTGCCAGCAGCTTTAAGTCCGGGGGCAGCGAGCAGTACTTC CASSFKSGGSEQYF
TRBJ2-3 NA TRBV29-1 NA TGCAGCGTTGAGGCTAGCACAGATACGCAGTATTTT CSVEASTDTQYF
TRBJ1-1 NA TRBV20-1 many TGCAGTGCTAGAGGGCACACTGAAGCTTTCTTT CSARGHTEAFF
TRBJ1-4 NA TRBV12-3/TRBV12-4 many TGTGCCAGCAGTTTGCTTGAAAAACTGTTTTTT CASSLLEKLFF
TRBJ1-4 NA TRBV7-9 NA TGTGCCAGCAGCTTAGTAGGGAATGCGGTAAAACTGTTTTTT CASSLVGNAVKLFF
TRBJ2-5 NA TRBV7-2 NA TGTGCCAGCACCCACCGGGTAGGGCAAGAGACCCAGTACTTC CASTHRVGQETQYF